This T cell receptor (beta chain) was found in a study of shared clonotypes between healthy human individuals. The wider study: Each donor's CD4 naive and CD4 memory cells filled three plates apiece, CD8 naive two, and CD8 memory one. General observations from the study: Clonotype sharing among the donors was expected to vary with sequencing depth.

Method: immunoSEQ multiplex PCR; TCRdb's copy keeps in-frame clones and lacks some. The sample lists some 2,100,000 clones, about 93% seen once, with around 1.7% in the top ten. Naive CD8 populations comprised CD45RO-negative cells positively selected for CCR7, excluding terminally differentiated effector memory CD45RA+ cells. Donors comprised healthy HIV-negative adults lacking recent acute infections or vaccinations. V was pared by 8 bases and J by 0 bases, with 14 bases between. The CDR3 totals 14 residues. Germline loops: CDR1 MNHEY, CDR2 SVGAGI. About this clone itself: The antigen is not known.

The source is a man aged 18 to 30 in good health. Some clones in this sample may be carry-over from other donors' samples. The sequencing input was naive CD8+ T cells from PBMCs. J is TRBJ2-7 and V is TRBV6-5, with D possibly matching TRBD1 (6 bases). The DNA for the CDR3 is TGTGCCAGCGCTTTTGGGGGCCTCTCCTACGAGCAGTACTTC. It encodes CASAFGGLSYEQYF.